The 5 T cell receptor beta chains presented below share a single source sample, sequenced in a study of cytomegalovirus exposure and HLA in healthy donors. Primers: 60 Vbeta forward and 13 Jbeta reverse. Clones were read by immunoSEQ multiplex PCR, and TCRdb kept only the in-frame ones, dropping some. Among 80,000 to 100,000 clones listed, around 80% were seen once. The sequenced sample consisted of PBMCs. These receptors were collected from a man between 35 and 55 years old in good health and CMV-seronegative.

The count of this clone is one. The V call is TRBV5-6, the J call TRBJ2-7; a possible D gene is TRBD2 (5 bases). Germline V lookup: CDR1 SGHDT, CDR2 YYEEEE. The length of the CDR3 is 16 residues. With 0 bases removed from V and 5 bases from J, the gap between germline ends came to 18 bases. The CDR3: CASSLVAGPNIDEQYF. The CDR3 nucleotides read TGTGCCAGCAGCTTGGTCGCGGGTCCGAATATCGACGAGCAGTACTTC.

The chain links TRBV5-1 to TRBJ1-2; 8 bases are shared with TRBD1. V trimming: 4 bases; J trimming: 6 bases; junction bases outside the gene matches: 5. This CDR3 comprises 13 residues. The germline V gene has CDR1 SGHRS and CDR2 YFSETQ. CDR3 in amino acids: CASSRTGSDGYTF. For the CDR3, the DNA is TGCGCCAGCAGCAGGACAGGGTCTGATGGCTACACCTTC.

CDR3 protein: CASSLDRLNTGELFF. The CDR3 bases are TGTGCCAGCAGTTTGGACAGACTGAACACCGGGGAGCTGTTTTTT. The chain joins TRBV2 to TRBJ2-2, with D perhaps matching TRBD1 (6 bases). CDR1 is SNHLY and CDR2 is FYNNEI in the germline V gene. This CDR3 is 15 amino acids long. The V end was cut by 5 bases, the J end by 1 base, with 11 bases between.

The chain links TRBV2 to TRBJ1-2, with D tentatively TRBD1 (5 bases). This CDR3 is built from 15 residues. Between the trimmed V and J ends, which lost 2 bases and 4 bases, there was a span of 14 bases. The germline CDR1 and CDR2 sequences are SNHLY and FYNNEI. The CDR3 region is CASSELDSSSYGYTF. Written as DNA, the CDR3 is TGTGCCAGCAGTGAACTCGACAGCTCTTCCTATGGCTACACCTTC.

The rearrangement joins TRBV2 to TRBJ2-5; D is perhaps TRBD2 (7 bases). Trimming left V 4 bases short and J 3 bases short, with 21 bases between. The CDR3 runs 17 residues. Germline V lookup: CDR1 SNHLY, CDR2 FYNNEI. DNA for the CDR3: TGTGCCAGCAGTGGAGCCTGGAGGGGGGGGAGGGAAGAGACCCAGTACTTC. The encoded protein is CASSGAWRGGREETQYF.